These T cell receptor beta chains were read from a single sample in a study of blood T cell repertoires in COVID-19. TCRdb keeps only in-frame clones here, not all; method: immunoSEQ multiplex PCR. The sample contains 340,000 or so clones, over 70% of which appear only once. The source material was peripheral blood. The receptors here all came from a man aged 25-45 years with active or convalescent COVID-19. Each CDR3 is given without its conserved first and last residue. D genes are given only for firm matches.

V gene,D gene,CDR3 length,J gene,CDR3 protein
TRBV5-1,NA,12,TRBJ2-3,ASSSQASTDTQY
TRBV30,TRBD1,13,TRBJ2-2,ACRGQGTYTGELF
TRBV5-4,TRBD1,16,TRBJ2-7,ASSLGGTGAPLPYEQY
TRBV5-8,NA,10,TRBJ2-4,ASSLFGNIQY
TRBV6-5,NA,13,TRBJ1-1,ASSPRGAGNTEAF
TRBV2,TRBD1,13,TRBJ1-2,ASSELAGGDDGYT
TRBV6-5,NA,12,TRBJ2-7,ASSSPRGSYEQY
TRBV19,NA,11,TRBJ1-1,ASSLEGRAEAF
TRBV7-2,NA,17,TRBJ2-4,ASSLNSRTAPIAKNIQY
TRBV3-1/TRBV3-2,NA,12,TRBJ1-1,ASSQRGMNTEAF
TRBV7-6,TRBD2,19,TRBJ2-5,ASSLPLLGLAGGRVQETQY
TRBV7-9,NA,10,TRBJ1-3,ASSLSGNTIY
TRBV19,NA,10,TRBJ2-3,ATLGEPDTQY
TRBV5-1,NA,13,TRBJ2-3,ASALGGFGTDTQY
TRBV7-8,NA,17,TRBJ2-3,ASRPPRGRGSAGTDTQY
TRBV4-1,TRBD1,15,TRBJ2-5,ASSPGTGRRRGETQY
TRBV3-1/TRBV3-2,NA,11,TRBJ1-2,ASSPRQPWGYT
TRBV5-4,NA,10,TRBJ2-5,ASSAGLGTQY
TRBV30,NA,12,TRBJ1-2,AWTPRRSLTGYT
TRBV3-1/TRBV3-2,NA,13,TRBJ1-6,ASSQDITGRSPLH
TRBV5-4,NA,12,TRBJ2-7,ASSRAGHSYEQY
TRBV6-5,NA,11,TRBJ1-5,ASNLGGNQPQH
TRBV11-3,NA,15,TRBJ2-7,ASSDQVGPPSSYEQY
TRBV2,TRBD2,15,TRBJ2-1,ASRGRVASGGPNEQF
TRBV25-1,NA,12,TRBJ1-1,ASSEGGGYTEAF
TRBV7-9,TRBD1,12,TRBJ1-2,ASTRGQGDYGYT
TRBV7-3,NA,11,TRBJ2-3,ASSLTGSDTQY
TRBV30,NA,15,TRBJ1-6,AWRELTGGGGDSPLH
TRBV29-1,TRBD1,12,TRBJ2-7,SARTGGDSYEQY
TRBV27,TRBD2,11,TRBJ2-1,ASSWTRKNEQF